The 22 T cell receptor beta chains below were found in one sample sequenced in a study of blood T cell repertoires in COVID-19. Sequencing used immunoSEQ multiplex PCR; TCRdb keeps in-frame clones, though not all of them. Found here are about 59,000 clones, 79% of them singletons; the top ten hold roughly 3.7%. Sequencing used peripheral blood. The receptors were gathered from a man aged 60 to 75 with acute or convalescent COVID-19.

This chain connects TRBV2 to TRBJ1-6, with TRBD1 identical over 7 bases. The V and J ends lost 3 bases and 9 bases, in that order; junction bases with no gene match: 14. The germline V gene has CDR1 SNHLY and CDR2 FYNNEI. The CDR3 totals 17 residues. Written as DNA, the CDR3 is TGTGCCAGCAGTGATGCCCTTTACAGGGGAGTGGGTTCACCCCTCCACTTT. The encoded protein is CASSDALYRGVGSPLHF.

The genes are TRBV3-1 (or the pseudogene TRBV3-2) and TRBJ1-4; 8 bases map to TRBD1. CDR1 is LGHDT, CDR2 YNNKEL, per germline (reference sequence). CDR3 length equals 14 residues. V gave up 3 bases and J gave up 10 bases; unmatched junction bases: 7. The CDR3 loop is CASSHGQGGGKLFF. CDR3 coding DNA: TGTGCCAGCAGCCATGGACAGGGCGGGGGAAAACTGTTTTTT.

This clone was counted once. The CDR3 reads CASSSLDRDLYEQYF. The CDR3 nucleotides read TGTGCCAGCAGTTCCCTCGACAGGGATTTATACGAGCAGTACTTC. The chain recombines TRBV27 with TRBJ2-7; 7 nucleotides match TRBD1. Per the germline V gene, CDR1 is MNHEY and CDR2 is SMNVEV (reference sequence). The CDR3 is 15 residues long. V gave up 4 bases and J gave up 4 bases; unmatched junction bases: 10.

The chain has TRBV7-2 and TRBJ2-7; D possibly corresponds to TRBD2 (5 bases). The germline V gene encodes CDR1 SGHTA and CDR2 FQGNSA. Trimming removed 4 bases from V and 3 bases from J, with 13 bases in between. The length of the CDR3 is 14 residues. The CDR3 region has the DNA TGTGCCAGCAGCTGGACTTCCCGGGACTACGAGCAGTACTTC. Protein sequence: CASSWTSRDYEQYF.

The chain carries TRBV9 and TRBJ2-7, with 11 bases aligning to TRBD2. V lost 3 bases, J lost 6 bases, and 8 bases stayed unmatched. Germline V gene data show CDR1 as SGDLS and CDR2 as YYNGEE. The CDR3 covers 15 residues. The CDR3 coding sequence is TGTGCCAGCAGCGGCGGGACTAGCGGAACCCCCGAGCAGTACTTC. This gives the protein CASSGGTSGTPEQYF.

The chain joins TRBV6-6 to TRBJ2-7, with no clear D. CDR1 is MNHNY, CDR2 SVGAGI, per germline (reference sequence). Trimming took off 2 bases at V and 6 bases at J, with 14 bases between the two ends. This CDR3 has 14 amino acids. CDR3 bases: TGTGCCAGCAGTTACGGGCAGAACACCCCCGAGCAGTACTTC. As protein: CASSYGQNTPEQYF.

This clone came up once. The chain is built from TRBV29-1 and TRBJ2-7, with TRBD1 matching 7 bases. The CDR3 covers 12 residues. V trimming: 6 bases; J trimming: 3 bases; junction bases outside the gene matches: 5. Germline-derived CDR1 and CDR2 are SQVTM and ANQGSEA. CDR3 in DNA: TGCAGCGTGACAGGGATGGGCTACGAGCAGTACTTC. It yields the protein CSVTGMGYEQYF.

CDR3 loop: CASSEVAGRTNYTF. The CDR3 DNA is TGTGCCAGCAGTGAAGTCGCAGGGCGGACGAACTACACCTTC. The chain is built from TRBV6-1 and TRBJ1-2; TRBD1 might be the D (5 bases). CDR3 length: 14 amino acids. Trimming left V 1 base short and J 10 bases short, with 16 bases between. In germline, CDR1 is MNHNS, CDR2 SASEGT.

The chain recombines TRBV7-2 with TRBJ2-1; 7 bases fit TRBD2. The junction had 11 bases not matched to a gene; V was cut back by 2 bases and J by 10 bases. Germline V gives CDR1 SGHTA, CDR2 FQGNSA. CDR3 length equals 15 residues. The CDR3 DNA sequence: TGTGCCAGCAGCTTAAGTGCGGGAGACATGGGCGAGCAGTTCTTC. Protein: CASSLSAGDMGEQFF.

This clone was counted between two and nine times. The chain recombines TRBV11-2 with TRBJ2-7; the match to TRBD1 covers 7 bases. The CDR3 is 14 residues long. The germline V gene has CDR1 SGHAT and CDR2 FQNNGV. V was pared by 5 bases and J by 3 bases, with 7 bases of the junction left unmatched. The CDR3 protein is CASSPGTELYEQYF. The CDR3 nucleotides are TGTGCCAGCAGCCCGGGGACAGAGCTCTACGAGCAGTACTTC.

This rearrangement joins TRBV5-4 to TRBJ2-2, with 7 bases that match TRBD2. The V and J ends lost 1 base and 6 bases, in that order; junction bases with no gene match: 6. The length of the CDR3 is 15 residues. Germline assignment: CDR1 SGHNT and CDR2 YYREEE (reference sequence). The CDR3 DNA sequence: TGTGCCAGCAGCTTGAGTGGGAGGGGACCCGGGGAGCTGTTTTTT. The encoded protein is CASSLSGRGPGELFF.

The gene calls are TRBV29-1 and TRBJ2-1; 7 bases align to TRBD1. The CDR3 is made up of 17 amino acids. Per the germline V gene, CDR1 is SQVTM and CDR2 is ANQGSEA. Trimming removed 1 base from V and 4 bases from J; junction bases left unmatched: 13. The CDR3 region has the DNA TGCAGCGTTGAAGTCCATCTCGGGACAGTCAAATACAATGAGCAGTTCTTC. It encodes CSVEVHLGTVKYNEQFF.

There are a few counts of this clone. The J gene is TRBJ2-2, the V gene TRBV7-2; D possibly corresponds to TRBD1 (7 bases). Trimming stripped 4 bases from V and 4 bases from J, with 13 bases between. CDR1 SGHTA and CDR2 FQGNSA come from the germline V gene. This CDR3 is 15 amino acids long. The CDR3 spells CASSSRQGGTGELFF. Written as DNA, the CDR3 is TGTGCCAGCAGCTCTCGACAGGGAGGCACCGGGGAGCTGTTTTTT.

V is TRBV18 and J is TRBJ2-7; TRBD1 matches 7 bases. J lost 4 bases, V lost 3 bases, and 6 bases had no gene match. The germline CDR1 and CDR2 sequences are KGHSH and LQKENI. This CDR3 is built from 14 residues. CDR3 bases: TGTGCCAGCTCACCTGACAGGGTTCGTTACGAGCAGTACTTC. It encodes CASSPDRVRYEQYF.

The J gene is TRBJ2-3, the V gene TRBV19; a possible D gene is TRBD2 (6 bases). Germline CDR1 LNHDA, CDR2 SQIVND (reference sequence). Trimming took off 7 bases at V and 0 bases at J, with 11 bases between the two ends. The CDR3 is made up of 14 amino acids. The CDR3 here is CASTWGDSTDTQYF. The CDR3 region has the DNA TGTGCCAGTACGTGGGGGGATAGCACAGATACGCAGTATTTT.

The V and J genes are TRBV7-2 and TRBJ1-5; TRBD1 might be the D (5 bases). This CDR3 has 13 amino acids. In germline, CDR1 is SGHTA, CDR2 FQGNSA. V lost 5 bases and J 6 bases, leaving 11 bases between the germline ends. CDR3 loop: CASSQGVSQPQHF. The CDR3 nucleotides are TGTGCCAGCAGCCAAGGGGTCAGTCAGCCCCAGCATTTT. The whole variable domain, filled in from reference TRBV7-2 and TRBJ1-5, reads GAGVSQSPSNKVTEKGKDVELRCDPISGHTALYWYRQSLGQGLEFLIYFQGNSAPDKSGLPSDRFSAERTGGSVSTLTIQRTQQEDSAVYLCASSQGVSQPQHFGDGTRLSIL.

This clone has a single count. V is TRBV2 and J is TRBJ2-3; D unclear. V gave up 10 bases and J gave up 2 bases, with 13 bases separating them. The germline V gene encodes CDR1 SNHLY and CDR2 FYNNEI. The CDR3 is 13 residues long. The CDR3 nucleotides are TGTGCCACCCAATTAGAATACACAGATACGCAGTATTTT. The encoded protein is CATQLEYTDTQYF. Supplemented by reference TRBV2 and TRBJ2-3, the full variable domain reads EPEVTQTPSHQVTQMGQEVILRCVPISNHLYFYWYRQILGQKVEFLVSFYNNEISEKSEIFDDQFSVERPDGSNFTLKIRSTKLEDSAMYFCATQLEYTDTQYFGPGTRLTVL.

CDR3 bases: TGTGCCAGCAATCAGGGATATCAGCCCCAGCATTTT. As protein: CASNQGYQPQHF. V is TRBV12-3 or TRBV12-4 and J is TRBJ1-5; D may be TRBD1 (5 bases). This CDR3 has 12 residues. Trimming took off 7 bases at V and 5 bases at J, with 9 bases between the two ends.

The chain has TRBV27 and TRBJ1-1; D unclear. This CDR3 has 13 amino acids. Trimming cost V 7 bases and J 0 bases, with 9 bases left between them. CDR1 and CDR2 from the germline V gene are MNHEY and SMNVEV (reference sequence). CDR3 DNA sequence: TGTGCCAGCAATACAGCTATGAACACTGAAGCTTTCTTT. Its protein is CASNTAMNTEAFF.

V gene TRBV3-1 (or the pseudogene TRBV3-2) combines with J gene TRBJ2-3; D ambiguous. CDR3 length equals 13 residues. CDR1 is LGHDT, CDR2 YNNKEL, per germline (reference sequence). V was trimmed by 4 bases and J by 5 bases, leaving 10 bases between them. The CDR3 DNA reads TGTGCCAGCAGCCTAGTAAATGGAGATACGCAGTATTTT. Its protein is CASSLVNGDTQYF.

In its sample, this clone was seen once. The chain carries TRBV7-6 and TRBJ2-2; 9 positions agree with TRBD2. Germline CDR1 is SGHVS and CDR2 is FNYEAQ. V was clipped by 5 bases and J by 5 bases; unmatched bases: 18. The CDR3 contains 19 residues. CDR3 loop: CASSHPPSRGRVGTGELFF. DNA of the CDR3: TGTGCCAGCAGCCACCCACCCTCCCGCGGGAGGGTCGGGACCGGGGAGCTGTTTTTT. The full variable domain, completed using reference TRBV7-6 and TRBJ2-2, is GAGVSQSPRYKVTKRGQDVALRCDPISGHVSLYWYRQALGQGPEFLTYFNYEAQQDKSGLPNDRFSAERPEGSISTLTIQRTEQRDSAMYRCASSHPPSRGRVGTGELFFGEGSRLTVL.

The chain uses TRBV29-1 and TRBJ2-2, with D possibly being TRBD2 (5 bases). Trimming left V 5 bases short and J 2 bases short, with 12 bases between. The germline gives CDR1 SQVTM, CDR2 ANQGSEA. The CDR3 is made up of 14 amino acids. The CDR3 spells CSVNFGSNTGELFF. The CDR3 coding sequence is TGCAGCGTTAATTTTGGGAGCAACACCGGGGAGCTGTTTTTT.